The present entry profiles one TCR beta chain with its context. Study processing details: Estimated nucleated cell counts came from reference gene primer amplification. Only in-frame clones appear in the TCRdb table, and some are missing; sequencing was by immunoSEQ multiplex PCR. Clonal size and the V and J genes are those of that table, whereas D and trimming came from the DNA. The table has about 46,000 clones, approximately 80% seen once. Between the trimmed V and J ends, which lost 2 bases and 5 bases, there was a span of 7 bases. In germline, CDR1 is SGHNT, CDR2 YYREEE (reference sequence). The CDR3 is 12 amino acids. The data were obtained in a study of blood T cell repertoires in COVID-19. Overall study: The samples span acute and convalescent COVID-19 from the United States, Italy and Spain. From T cells, B-cell-depleted T cells, or PBMCs came the material, which was cDNA or gDNA.

The clonotype originates from a man in his sixties with acute or convalescent COVID-19. The J gene is TRBJ1-2, the V gene TRBV5-4; no reliable D call. Input material: peripheral blood. CDR3 amino acids: CASSLDTYGYTF. In DNA, the CDR3 is TGTGCCAGCAGCTTAGATACTTATGGCTACACCTTC.